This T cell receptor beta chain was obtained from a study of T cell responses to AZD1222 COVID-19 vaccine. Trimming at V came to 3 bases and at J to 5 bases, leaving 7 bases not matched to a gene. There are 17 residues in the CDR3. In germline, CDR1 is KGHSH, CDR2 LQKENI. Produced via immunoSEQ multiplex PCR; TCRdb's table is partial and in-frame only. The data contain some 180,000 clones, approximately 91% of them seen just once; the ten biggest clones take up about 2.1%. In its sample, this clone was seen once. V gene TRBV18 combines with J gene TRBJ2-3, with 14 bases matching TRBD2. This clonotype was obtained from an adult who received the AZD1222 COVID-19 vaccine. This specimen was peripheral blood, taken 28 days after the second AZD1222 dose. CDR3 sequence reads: CASSPTSGRALGDTQYF. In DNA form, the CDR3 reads TGTGCCAGCTCACCGACTAGCGGGAGGGCCTTGGGAGATACGCAGTATTTT. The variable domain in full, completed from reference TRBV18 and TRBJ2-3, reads NAGVMQNPRHLVRRRGQEARLRCSPMKGHSHVYWYRQLPEEGLKFMVYLQKENIIDESGMPKERFSAEFPKEGPSILRIQQVVRGDSAAYFCASSPTSGRALGDTQYFGPGTRLTVL.